The clone carrying this T cell receptor beta chain was recorded only once. Its antigen remains unidentified. Clones were sequenced by immunoSEQ multiplex PCR, and TCRdb holds only the in-frame ones, with some missing. The sample carries fewer than 120,000 clones, roughly 85% recorded once. This CDR3 has 14 residues. The germline CDR1 and CDR2 sequences are MDHEN and SYDVKM. V was pared by 7 bases and J by 4 bases, with 16 bases between. This sample was included in a study of T cell responses to AZD1222 COVID-19 vaccine. Study-wide results and limits: Elevations in Spike-specific TCR breadth and depth followed administration of two AZD1222 doses. Nearly half of the spike-specific TCRs reportedly recognize variant regions that carry no mutations.

The sequences come from peripheral blood, collected on day 0 of AZD1222 vaccination. The chain is built from TRBV28 and TRBJ1-1, with a possible D match to TRBD1 (5 bases). This clonotype was obtained from an adult in good health. CDR3 sequence reads: CASIEGFRGTEAFF. CDR3 DNA: TGTGCCAGCATCGAGGGGTTTCGGGGCACTGAAGCTTTCTTT.